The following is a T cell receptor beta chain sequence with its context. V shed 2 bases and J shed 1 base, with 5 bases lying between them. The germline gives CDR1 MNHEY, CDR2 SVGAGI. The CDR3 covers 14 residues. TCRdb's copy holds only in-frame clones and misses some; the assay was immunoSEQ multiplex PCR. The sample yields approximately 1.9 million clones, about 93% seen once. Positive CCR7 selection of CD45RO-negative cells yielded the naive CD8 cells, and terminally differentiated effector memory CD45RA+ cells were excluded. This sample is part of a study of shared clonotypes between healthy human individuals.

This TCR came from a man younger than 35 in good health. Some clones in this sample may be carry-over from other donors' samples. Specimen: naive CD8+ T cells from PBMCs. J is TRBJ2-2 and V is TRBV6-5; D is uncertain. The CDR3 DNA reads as TGTGCCAGCAGTTACACCGAGAACACCGGGGAGCTGTTTTTT. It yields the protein CASSYTENTGELFF.